Sequencing of this T cell receptor beta chain was carried out in a study of T cells expressing NK-cell markers (dated by TCRdb to about 2020). Background for the entire study: Three sorted T-cell subsets (CD3+CD56+NKG2C+, CD3+CD56+NKG2C- and CD3+CD56-NKG2C+) from several donors had their TCR beta-chain repertoires profiled. Randomly selected healthy volunteers, three men and five women, were used as the eight sequenced donors. Among the eight sequenced donors, seven were HCMV-seropositive and one was HCMV-seronegative. The libraries were sequenced on Illumina HiSeq 2000/2500, MiSeq or NextSeq, producing 2 x 150 bp reads. The full study reports these points: Those dominant clonotypes were again the most abundant among CD3+CD56-NKG2C+ cells in a few donors, at about 28.3-60.1%. In several donors, the dominant CD3+CD56+NKG2C+ clonotypes ranked among the top 10 CD8+ clonotypes, making up roughly 1.0-7.5% of CD8+ T cells. Whether the expanded NKG2C-expressing T cell clones were specific for HCMV antigens was left unclear.

Reading from cysteine to phenylalanine, the CDR3 counts 16 amino acids. DNA is not recorded here. The sequencer listed for this sample is Illumina HiSeq 2000. TCR beta cDNA libraries were made by 5'RACE template switching that added a universal primer site and unique molecular identifiers. Synthesis of cDNA was primed from the TCR beta constant segment and was followed by two consecutive PCR amplification steps. Under the source paper's analysis protocol: Reads were demultiplexed and grouped by UMI with MIGEC, and clonotypes were assembled and quantified with MiTCR. Only TCR cDNA sequences supported by at least two reads were kept to exclude erroneous sequences. The tcR package was used for downstream repertoire analysis, and clonotypes were matched between fractions using CDR3 nucleotide sequence together with V segment. VDJmatch was used to annotate antigen specificity against VDJdb, with one amino acid substitution in CDR3 permitted. The reads went through TCRdb reprocessing, and each CDR3 protein sequence gets one entry with no DNA. The V and J calls shown here were made by TCRdb, not taken from the authors' results. This sample's table carries about 400,000 distinct CDR3 sequences. The ten biggest clones cover around 11% of the sample.

A remark on this clonotype: Its specific antigen is unknown.

HCMV-specific IgG was detected in serum with a commercial ELISA kit to determine HCMV serostatus. Peripheral blood mononuclear cells were isolated from blood by Ficoll density gradient centrifugation. This receptor was obtained from a woman between 50 and 59 years old in good health. Donor details come from another sample of the same person, matched by shared clones. The sequence links TRBV23-1 to TRBJ2-3; TCRdb selects TRBD2, and the lack of DNA leaves this call unchecked. TRBV23-1 belongs to the ORF category, with a function that is uncertain. Sequencing was performed on blood T cells: a sorted CD56 or NKG2C T cell subset, CD4+ or CD8+ T cells, or bulk PBMC T cells (not recorded which). The CDR3 region reads CASSAERPFSTDTQYF.